The present entry profiles one TCR beta chain with its context. Its specific antigen is unknown. No base quality values were provided; no much bigger clone lies one nucleotide off. In this study, sorted CD4+ and CD8+ T cells from the blood of healthy subjects and of severe aplastic anemia patients had their TCR repertoires deep-sequenced. Ficoll-Paque density gradient centrifugation was used to isolate peripheral blood mononuclear cells. CD4+ and CD8+ T cells were sorted by FACS or magnetic beads before DNA extraction. This entry is derived from a study of CD8+CD57+ T cells in acquired aplastic anemia (dated 2018 in TCRdb). Describing the broader study: On average, sorted CD4+ and CD8+ cells yielded around 3.4 ug of extracted DNA, with a range of roughly 0.18 to 30 ug. An average of approximately 10 million reads for CD4+ cells and approximately 12 million reads for CD8+ cells was obtained from healthy donor samples. The paper as a whole reports these results and caveats: Although roughly 29 CD8+ CDR3 sequences were shared by patients and controls, these sequences appeared highly expressed in patients and within the immunodominant clones of patients. CD8+ Simpson's diversity did not differ significantly between patients and healthy controls (P=0.060).

TCR beta VDJ combination and CDR3 sequence profiling used genomic DNA as the template. An Illumina HiSeq 2000 was used for TCR repertoire sequencing. In the source study's methods: TRBV/TRBJ rearrangement plots, CDR3 size and DJ length profiles, and Simpson's diversity index were used to assess repertoires. The most abundant DNA sequence in the deep sequencing data was taken as the immunodominant clone. CDR3 amino acid sequences were checked for sharing across subjects and were also compared against the VDJdb database and published repertoires. TCRdb trimmed public reads at Q25 via fastp, called clones via MiXCR and kept in-frame beta chains. Each CDR3 protein gets just one entry, which takes the most common genes and DNA from the rows behind it. The V and J calls were not made by the authors but by TCRdb's processing. For this sample there are 150,000 to 200,000 distinct CDR3 sequences; under 75% appear just once. The top ten clones comprise 45% of the sample.

Trimming costs V 4 bases and J 0 bases, and their ends lie 12 bases apart. CDR3 length: 15 amino acids, cysteine to phenylalanine. Only the CDR3 portion is preserved as DNA: 45 bases, with reading frame beginning at the first base. The CDR1 and CDR2 encoded by the germline V gene (reference sequence) are LNHDA and SQIVND. The sequence was collected from a human donor in good health. Specimen: sorted CD4+, CD8+, or CD8+CD57+ T cells (not recorded which) from PBMCs. The chain employs TRBV19 and TRBJ1-1, with the D gene not confidently named. This receptor has the CDR3 CASSSNLGMNTEAFF. Read as DNA, the sequence is TGTGCCAGTAGTAGCAACCTGGGGATGAACACTGAAGCTTTCTTT.